These 6 T cell receptor beta chains originate from one sample sequenced in a study of blood T cell repertoires in COVID-19. Measured with immunoSEQ multiplex PCR; TCRdb has only the in-frame clones, and not every one. The repertoire consists of fewer than 50,000 clones, with around four fifths occurring once and the leading ten covering 4.8%. Sequencing was done on a sample of peripheral blood. The receptors originated from a middle-aged man with active COVID-19.

This clone is a singleton in its sample. The chain is built from TRBV18 and TRBJ2-1, with 8 nucleotides matching TRBD1. Germline-derived CDR1 and CDR2 are KGHSH and LQKENI. Losses at the gene ends were 3 bases for V and 1 base for J; bases not matched to a gene: 8. The CDR3 spans 17 residues. CDR3 coding DNA: TGTGCCAGCTCACCCTCGGTAAGGGACAGGTCCTACAATGAGCAGTTCTTC. This encodes CASSPSVRDRSYNEQFF. Looking up the rest from reference TRBV18 and TRBJ2-1 gives the full variable domain: NAGVMQNPRHLVRRRGQEARLRCSPMKGHSHVYWYRQLPEEGLKFMVYLQKENIIDESGMPKERFSAEFPKEGPSILRIQQVVRGDSAAYFCASSPSVRDRSYNEQFFGPGTRLTVL.

The chain joins TRBV7-8 to TRBJ1-6; D is unclear. Germline V lookup: CDR1 SGHVS, CDR2 FQNEAQ. The CDR3 spans 18 residues. V was cut by 4 bases and J by 0 bases, with 16 bases left in between. The CDR3 here is CASSSQPLRSSYNSPLHF. The CDR3 DNA reads as TGTGCCAGCAGCTCCCAACCCTTACGGAGCTCCTATAATTCACCCCTCCACTTT.

The rearrangement links TRBV11-2 to TRBJ2-5; D possibly corresponds to TRBD2 (6 bases). Looked up from germline, CDR1 is SGHAT and CDR2 is FQNNGV. Trimming removed 4 bases from V and 5 bases from J, with 17 bases in between. The CDR3 loop spans 15 amino acids. This CDR3 reads CASSSSSEAGETQYF. CDR3 bases: TGTGCCAGCAGCTCCTCTAGCGAGGCTGGGGAGACCCAGTACTTC.

The rearrangement links TRBV2 to TRBJ2-1; tentatively, D is TRBD1 (5 bases). CDR1 SNHLY and CDR2 FYNNEI come from the germline V gene. V was clipped by 5 bases and J by 0 bases, with 8 bases between them. This CDR3 comprises 14 residues. CDR3 coding DNA: TGTGCCAGCAGTCAGGGAAGCTCCTACAATGAGCAGTTCTTC. This sequence encodes CASSQGSSYNEQFF.

The gene calls are TRBV6-5 and TRBJ2-7; the D gene is possibly TRBD1 (6 bases). The germline CDR1 and CDR2 sequences are MNHEY and SVGAGI. The V end was cut by 6 bases, the J end by 4 bases, with 10 bases between. The length of the CDR3 is 12 residues. The CDR3 nucleotides are TGTGCCAGCAGCCAGGGGCCATACGAGCAGTACTTC. Translation gives CASSQGPYEQYF.

CDR3 DNA sequence: TGTGCCACCAGCAGAGATGGCGCGGGTAGCAATCAGCCCCAGCATTTT. It encodes CATSRDGAGSNQPQHF. The genes are TRBV15 and TRBJ1-5; D is uncertain. Germline CDR1 is LNHNV and CDR2 is YYDKDF (reference sequence). The length of the CDR3 is 16 residues. The V end was cut by 0 bases, the J end by 0 bases, with 9 bases between.